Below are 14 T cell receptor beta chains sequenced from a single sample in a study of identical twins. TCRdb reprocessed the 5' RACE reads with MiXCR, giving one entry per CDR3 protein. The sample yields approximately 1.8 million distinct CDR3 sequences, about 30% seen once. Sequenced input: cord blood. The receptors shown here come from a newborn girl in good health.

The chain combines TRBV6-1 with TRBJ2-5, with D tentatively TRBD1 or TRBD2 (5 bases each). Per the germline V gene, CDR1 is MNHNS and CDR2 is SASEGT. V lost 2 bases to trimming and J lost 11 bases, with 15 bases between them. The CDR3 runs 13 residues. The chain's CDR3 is CASSEWRLGEQYF. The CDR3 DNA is TGTGCCAGCAGTGAATGGCGCCTAGGGGAGCAGTACTTC.

The CDR3 coding sequence is TGCAGTGCCCCGCGGGCGCGGAATACGCAGTATTTT. The encoded protein is CSAPRARNTQYF. This rearrangement joins TRBV20-1 to TRBJ2-3, with D perhaps matching TRBD2 (5 bases). V was pared by 6 bases and J by 7 bases, with 14 bases between. The length of the CDR3 is 12 residues. CDR1 is DFQATT and CDR2 is SNEGSKA in the germline V gene (reference sequence).

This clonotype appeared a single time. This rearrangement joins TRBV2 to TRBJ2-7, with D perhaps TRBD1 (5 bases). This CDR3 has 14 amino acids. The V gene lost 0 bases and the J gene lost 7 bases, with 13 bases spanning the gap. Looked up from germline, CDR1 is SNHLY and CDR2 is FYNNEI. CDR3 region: CASSEAGHYNEQYF. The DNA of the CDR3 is TGTGCCAGCAGTGAAGCGGGGCACTACAATGAGCAGTACTTC.

The CDR3 DNA reads as TGCAGTGCTAGCCCTAGCGGGAGTTTCTACGAGCAGTACTTC. Encoded protein: CSASPSGSFYEQYF. V gene TRBV20-1 combines with J gene TRBJ2-7; 10 positions agree with TRBD2. The CDR3 covers 14 residues. CDR1 DFQATT and CDR2 SNEGSKA come from the germline V gene (reference sequence). Trimming cost V 3 bases and J 3 bases; bases outside gene matches: 5.

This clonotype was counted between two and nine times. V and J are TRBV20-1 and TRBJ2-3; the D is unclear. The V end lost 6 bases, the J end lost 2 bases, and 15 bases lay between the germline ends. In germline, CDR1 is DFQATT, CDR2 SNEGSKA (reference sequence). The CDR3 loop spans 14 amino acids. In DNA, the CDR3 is TGCAGTGCCGCCCCCAGCAGTATCACAGATACGCAGTATTTT. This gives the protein CSAAPSSITDTQYF.

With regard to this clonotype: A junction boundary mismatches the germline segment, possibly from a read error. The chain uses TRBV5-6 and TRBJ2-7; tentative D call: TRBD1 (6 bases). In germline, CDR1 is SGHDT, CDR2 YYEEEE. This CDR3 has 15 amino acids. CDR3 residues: CARRRTRDTSHEQYF. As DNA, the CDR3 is TGTGCCAGGAGGAGAACCCGGGACACCTCCCACGAGCAGTACTTC.

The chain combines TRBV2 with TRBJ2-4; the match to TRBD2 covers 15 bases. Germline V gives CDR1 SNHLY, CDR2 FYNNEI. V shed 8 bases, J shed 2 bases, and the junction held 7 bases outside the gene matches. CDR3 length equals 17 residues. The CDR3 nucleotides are TGTGCCAGCTCCGGACTAGCGGGAGGGCCGTCCAAAAACATTCAGTACTTC. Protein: CASSGLAGGPSKNIQYF.

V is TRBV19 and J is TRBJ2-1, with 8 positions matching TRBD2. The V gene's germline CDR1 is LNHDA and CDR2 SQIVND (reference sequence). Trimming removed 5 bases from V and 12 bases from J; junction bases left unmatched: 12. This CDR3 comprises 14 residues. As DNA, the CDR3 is TGTGCCAGTAGTTGGCCAGCGGGAGATGGTAGGCAGTTCTTC. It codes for CASSWPAGDGRQFF.

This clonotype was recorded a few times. DNA for the CDR3: TGCAGCGGACGGGGTTCCTATGGCTACACCTTC. Translated, it gives CSGRGSYGYTF. The chain recombines TRBV29-1 with TRBJ1-2; D ambiguous. Germline lookup yields CDR1 SQVTM and CDR2 ANQGSEA. V lost 7 bases and J 4 bases, leaving 10 bases between the germline ends. The CDR3 has 11 amino acids.

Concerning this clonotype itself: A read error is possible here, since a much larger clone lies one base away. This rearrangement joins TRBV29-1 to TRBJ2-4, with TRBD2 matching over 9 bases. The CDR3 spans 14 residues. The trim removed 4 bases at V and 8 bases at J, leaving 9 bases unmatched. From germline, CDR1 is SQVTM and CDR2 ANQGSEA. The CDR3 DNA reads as TGCAGCGTTGGTGGTAGCGGGGGTTTTGACATTCAGTACTTC. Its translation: CSVGGSGGFDIQYF.

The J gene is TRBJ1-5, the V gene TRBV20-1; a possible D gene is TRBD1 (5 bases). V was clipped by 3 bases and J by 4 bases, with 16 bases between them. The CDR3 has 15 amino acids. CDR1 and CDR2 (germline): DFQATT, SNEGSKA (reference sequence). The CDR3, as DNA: TGCAGTGCTAGCAGACCGGGGCTCCATAATCAGCCCCAGCATTTT. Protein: CSASRPGLHNQPQHF.

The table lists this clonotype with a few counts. The CDR3 region is CASSLAGSGGYYNEQFF. DNA of the CDR3: TGCGCCAGCAGCTTGGCCGGGTCGGGAGGCTACTACAATGAGCAGTTCTTC. The J gene is TRBJ2-1, the V gene TRBV5-1; 7 positions agree with TRBD2. Per germline, CDR1 SGHRS and CDR2 YFSETQ. V was pared by 0 bases and J by 3 bases, with 9 bases of the junction left unmatched. This CDR3 region has 17 residues. Together with reference TRBV5-1 and TRBJ2-1, the CDR3 gives the full variable domain: KAGVTQTPRYLIKTRGQQVTLSCSPISGHRSVSWYQQTPGQGLQFLFEYFSETQRNKGNFPGRFSGRQFSNSRSEMNVSTLELGDSALYLCASSLAGSGGYYNEQFFGPGTRLTVL.

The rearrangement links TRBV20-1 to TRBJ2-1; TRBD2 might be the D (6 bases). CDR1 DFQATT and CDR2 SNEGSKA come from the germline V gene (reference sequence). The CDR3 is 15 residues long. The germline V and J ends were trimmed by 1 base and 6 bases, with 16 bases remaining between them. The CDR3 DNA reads TGCAGTGCTAGAGGTCCCCTAGCGTGGGGCAATGAGCAGTTCTTC. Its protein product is CSARGPLAWGNEQFF.

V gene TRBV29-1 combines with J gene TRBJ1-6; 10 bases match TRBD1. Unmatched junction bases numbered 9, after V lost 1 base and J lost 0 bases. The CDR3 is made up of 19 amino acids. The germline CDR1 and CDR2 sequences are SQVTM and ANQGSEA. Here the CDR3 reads CSVEGRGQGPSSYNSPLHF. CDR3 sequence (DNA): TGCAGCGTTGAAGGGCGGGGACAGGGGCCTAGCTCCTATAATTCACCCCTCCACTTT.